This passage covers 23 T cell receptor beta chains from one sample sequenced in a study of Ad26.COV2.S vaccination and SARS-CoV-2 variants. Sample treatment: over 15 received Ad26.COV2.S at low or high dose, single or two shots; a few received placebo; per-sample allocation not given. Sampling was performed 63 days after the first vaccine or placebo injection. Sequenced by immunoSEQ multiplex PCR; TCRdb stores in-frame clones only, minus some. This table holds around 250,000 clones, 87% found once. The sample was peripheral blood, taken in a trial of Ad26.COV2.S vaccine versus placebo. These receptors all stem from a person between 18 and 65 years old who received the Ad26.COV2.S COVID-19 vaccine or a placebo.

Comments on this clone: Other DNA sequences from this sample encode an identical CDR3 as well. The V call is TRBV4-1, the J call TRBJ2-1; D gene unclear. CDR3 size: 14 residues. V lost 1 base and J 0 bases, leaving 4 bases between the germline ends. Germline V CDR1 and CDR2: MGHRA, YSYEKL. DNA for the CDR3: TGCGCCAGCAGCCAAGGAAGCTCCTACAATGAGCAGTTCTTC. It encodes CASSQGSSYNEQFF.

The J gene is TRBJ2-5, the V gene TRBV23-1; D not certain. TRBV23-1 is marked as an open reading frame, function uncertain. The CDR3 sequence is 13 residues long. Trimming took 2 bases from V and 4 from J, leaving 8 bases between them. CDR3 sequence (DNA): TGCGCCAGCAGTCAAGGGGTGGGAGAGACCCAGTACTTC. Protein product: CASSQGVGETQYF.

The chain uses TRBV6-2 or TRBV6-3 and TRBJ2-5; 7 nucleotides align to TRBD2. The CDR3 runs to 17 residues. Unmatched junction bases numbered 11, after V lost 2 bases and J lost 2 bases. The V gene's germline CDR1 is MNHEY and CDR2 SVGEGT. The CDR3 bases are TGTGCCAGCAGTTACGCCCCAGCGGGGTTAGATCAAGAGACCCAGTACTTC. Translating it yields CASSYAPAGLDQETQYF.

This chain connects TRBV19 to TRBJ2-7; the D is unclear. Germline CDR1 reads LNHDA; CDR2 reads SQIVND (reference sequence). Between the trimmed V and J ends, which lost 0 bases and 3 bases, there was a span of 12 bases. The CDR3 runs 15 residues. CDR3 sequence reads: CASSIEDGKGYEQYF. CDR3 nucleotides: TGTGCCAGTAGTATAGAGGACGGCAAAGGCTACGAGCAGTACTTC.

The chain links TRBV18 to TRBJ1-3; D call uncertain. With 3 bases removed from V and 4 bases from J, the gap between germline ends came to 4 bases. The CDR3 sequence is 12 residues long. The germline V gene encodes CDR1 KGHSH and CDR2 LQKENI. CDR3 protein: CASSPAGNTIYF. The CDR3, as DNA: TGTGCCAGCTCACCGGCAGGAAACACCATATATTTT.

J is TRBJ2-1 and V is TRBV11-1; 7 positions match TRBD2. With 5 bases clipped from V and 1 base from J, the junction kept 5 bases outside the gene matches. Per the germline V gene, CDR1 is SGHAT and CDR2 is FQDESV (reference sequence). The CDR3 spans 15 residues. CDR3 coding DNA: TGTGCCAGCAGCCATGGGGAGGGTTCCTACAATGAGCAGTTCTTC. Protein: CASSHGEGSYNEQFF.

A note on this clone: This same CDR3 is encoded by further DNA sequences in the sample. The chain joins TRBV3-1 (or the pseudogene TRBV3-2) to TRBJ1-4; TRBD1 might be the D (5 bases). The germline gives CDR1 LGHDT, CDR2 YNNKEL (reference sequence). The CDR3 has 16 residues. V lost 4 bases to trimming and J lost 5 bases, with 17 bases between them. The CDR3 reads CASSPSTGGGNEKLFF. CDR3 nucleotide sequence: TGTGCCAGCAGCCCCTCAACTGGGGGTGGAAATGAAAAACTGTTTTTT.

The chain employs TRBV19 and TRBJ2-2; D uncertain. The CDR3 runs to 12 residues. CDR1 and CDR2 from the germline V gene are LNHDA and SQIVND (reference sequence). Deletions cut 5 bases from V and 7 bases from J, with 8 bases between. The CDR3 DNA reads as TGTGCCAGTAGTTTCTACAACGGGGAGCTGTTTTTT. Translated: CASSFYNGELFF.

The chain carries TRBV19 and TRBJ1-6; tentative D call: TRBD1 (6 bases). The germline V gene has CDR1 LNHDA and CDR2 SQIVND (reference sequence). Trimming shortened V by 7 bases and J by 8 bases, and 15 bases separated the two germline ends. This CDR3 is built from 14 residues. CDR3 coding DNA: TGTGCCAGTACGAGCGGACGGACAGATTCACCCCTCCACTTT. It is translated as CASTSGRTDSPLHF.

This chain uses TRBV10-2 with TRBJ2-7; possibly TRBD1 for D (5 bases). The germline V and J ends were trimmed by 6 bases and 1 base, with 13 bases remaining between them. The germline V gene has CDR1 WSHSY and CDR2 SAAADI. The length of the CDR3 is 14 residues. CDR3 in DNA: TGCGCCAGCAGCCAGGGAAGTGGGTCCTACGAGCAGTACGTC. It yields the protein CASSQGSGSYEQYV.

This clone has a handful of counts. V usage is TRBV6-4 and J usage is TRBJ2-2; 10 bases agree with TRBD2. Trimming cost V 0 bases and J 3 bases; bases outside gene matches: 7. Germline loops: CDR1 MRHNA, CDR2 SNTAGT. This CDR3 is built from 18 residues. The CDR3 protein is CASSDSNQRGGDTGELFF. CDR3 nucleotide sequence: TGTGCCAGCAGTGACTCGAACCAGCGGGGGGGCGACACCGGGGAGCTGTTTTTT.

J is TRBJ1-2 and V is TRBV20-1; 7 bases match TRBD1. The CDR3 covers 11 residues. Germline CDR1 reads DFQATT; CDR2 reads SNEGSKA (reference sequence). The V and J ends lost 6 bases and 8 bases, in that order; junction bases with no gene match: 6. CDR3 DNA sequence: TGCAGTGCGCCGACAGGGCAAGGCTACACCTTC. The encoded protein is CSAPTGQGYTF.

This clone was detected once. V and J are TRBV19 and TRBJ1-1; D unclear. Germline loops: CDR1 LNHDA, CDR2 SQIVND (reference sequence). The CDR3 is made up of 11 amino acids. V shed 6 bases and J shed 3 bases, with 5 bases lying between them. The CDR3 region has the DNA TGTGCCAGTAGCGGGTACACTGAAGCTTTCTTT. Its translation: CASSGYTEAFF. Supplemented by reference TRBV19 and TRBJ1-1, the full variable domain reads DGGITQSPKYLFRKEGQNVTLSCEQNLNHDAMYWYRQDPGQGLRLIYYSQIVNDFQKGDIAEGYSVSREKKESFPLTVTSAQKNPTAFYLCASSGYTEAFFGQGTRLTVV.

The rearrangement joins TRBV7-2 to TRBJ2-2; TRBD2 agrees at 10 bases. Germline assignment: CDR1 SGHTA and CDR2 FQGNSA. This CDR3 has 15 residues. The junction had 3 bases not matched to a gene; V was cut back by 2 bases and J by 6 bases. The DNA of the CDR3 is TGTGCCAGCAGCTTAAGTCTAGCGGGAGCCGGGGAGCTGTTTTTT. It codes for CASSLSLAGAGELFF.

This clone was seen more than once but under ten times. The chain uses TRBV7-9 and TRBJ2-2; D call uncertain. The CDR3 totals 15 residues. Germline CDR1 SEHNR, CDR2 FQNEAQ (reference sequence). Between the trimmed V and J ends, which lost 2 bases and 5 bases, there was a span of 12 bases. The CDR3 coding sequence is TGTGCCAGCAGCTTAAAATCGTTGGGGACCGGGGAGCTGTTTTTT. Encoded protein: CASSLKSLGTGELFF.

The genes are TRBV3-1 (or the pseudogene TRBV3-2) and TRBJ1-1; D possibly corresponds to TRBD1 (5 bases). V was clipped by 3 bases and J by 4 bases, with 12 bases between them. This CDR3 region has 14 residues. The germline V gene has CDR1 LGHDT and CDR2 YNNKEL (reference sequence). The CDR3 coding sequence is TGTGCCAGCAGCCAGGCAGGGTTGGCCACTGAAGCTTTCTTT. This sequence encodes CASSQAGLATEAFF.

This chain connects TRBV25-1 to TRBJ1-1; no definite D call. The V and J ends lost 6 bases and 0 bases respectively, with 5 bases between them. Germline CDR1 is MGHDK and CDR2 is SYGVNS. The CDR3 consists of 12 residues. CDR3 bases: TGTGCCAGCAGGGTCCTGAACACTGAAGCTTTCTTT. It translates to CASRVLNTEAFF.

The CDR3, as DNA: TGCGCCAGCAGCACCGACAGTAACTATGGCTACACCTTC. Its protein product is CASSTDSNYGYTF. J is TRBJ1-2 and V is TRBV5-1, with D perhaps TRBD1 (5 bases). V lost 4 bases and J 1 base, leaving 8 bases between the germline ends. This CDR3 contains 13 residues. Germline V gene data show CDR1 as SGHRS and CDR2 as YFSETQ.

The V gene is TRBV9, the J gene TRBJ1-6; D gene ambiguous. The germline gives CDR1 SGDLS, CDR2 YYNGEE. The CDR3 has 15 amino acids. The ends were cut back, 4 bases at V and 6 bases at J, with 14 bases in the middle. The CDR3 sequence: CASSPRQAANSPLHF. DNA of the CDR3: TGTGCCAGCAGCCCACGGCAGGCAGCTAATTCACCCCTCCACTTT.

This clone was found once. This chain connects TRBV5-1 to TRBJ2-5; 8 bases fit TRBD1. Germline-derived CDR1 and CDR2 are SGHRS and YFSETQ. V was pared by 3 bases and J by 5 bases, with 9 bases of the junction left unmatched. CDR3 length: 15 residues. This CDR3 is CASSSGTGPGETQYF. CDR3 in DNA: TGCGCCAGCAGCTCCGGGACAGGACCGGGGGAGACCCAGTACTTC.

The chain recombines TRBV7-2 with TRBJ2-3, with D perhaps TRBD1 (6 bases). The CDR3 sequence is 14 residues long. The V end was cut by 1 base, the J end by 4 bases, with 9 bases between. Germline V gives CDR1 SGHTA, CDR2 FQGNSA. The CDR3, as DNA: TGTGCCAGCAGCTTAGGACAGGCGGCAGATACGCAGTATTTT. Its translation is CASSLGQAADTQYF. The complete variable domain, with remaining parts taken from reference TRBV7-2 and TRBJ2-3, reads GAGVSQSPSNKVTEKGKDVELRCDPISGHTALYWYRQSLGQGLEFLIYFQGNSAPDKSGLPSDRFSAERTGGSVSTLTIQRTQQEDSAVYLCASSLGQAADTQYFGPGTRLTVL.

The V gene is TRBV7-9, the J gene TRBJ1-5, with D unclear. V lost 2 bases and J lost 0, with 20 bases in between. Germline V gene sequence: CDR1 SEHNR, CDR2 FQNEAQ (reference sequence). This CDR3 is built from 19 residues. The CDR3 loop is CASSLFPTHSYYSNQPQHF. Written as DNA, the CDR3 is TGTGCCAGCAGCTTATTTCCCACCCACTCTTATTATAGCAATCAGCCCCAGCATTTT.

V and J are TRBV20-1 and TRBJ2-7; D unresolved. CDR3 size: 11 residues. V lost 0 bases and J lost 3, with 3 bases in between. Germline assignment: CDR1 DFQATT and CDR2 SNEGSKA (reference sequence). CDR3 in amino acids: CSARDYYEQYV. In DNA, the CDR3 is TGCAGTGCTAGAGACTACTACGAGCAGTACGTC.